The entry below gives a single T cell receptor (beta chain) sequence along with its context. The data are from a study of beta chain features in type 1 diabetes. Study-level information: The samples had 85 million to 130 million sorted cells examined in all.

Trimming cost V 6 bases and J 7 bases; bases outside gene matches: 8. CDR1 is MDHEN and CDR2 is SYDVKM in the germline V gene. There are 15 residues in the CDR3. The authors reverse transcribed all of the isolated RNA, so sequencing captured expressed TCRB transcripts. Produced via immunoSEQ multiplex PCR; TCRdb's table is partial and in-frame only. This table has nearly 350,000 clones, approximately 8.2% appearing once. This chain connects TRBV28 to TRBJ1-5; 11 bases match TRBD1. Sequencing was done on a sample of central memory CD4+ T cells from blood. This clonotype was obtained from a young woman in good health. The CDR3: CASSQGQGVRQPQHF. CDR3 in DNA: TGTGCCAGCAGCCAGGGACAGGGGGTACGGCAGCCCCAGCATTTT.